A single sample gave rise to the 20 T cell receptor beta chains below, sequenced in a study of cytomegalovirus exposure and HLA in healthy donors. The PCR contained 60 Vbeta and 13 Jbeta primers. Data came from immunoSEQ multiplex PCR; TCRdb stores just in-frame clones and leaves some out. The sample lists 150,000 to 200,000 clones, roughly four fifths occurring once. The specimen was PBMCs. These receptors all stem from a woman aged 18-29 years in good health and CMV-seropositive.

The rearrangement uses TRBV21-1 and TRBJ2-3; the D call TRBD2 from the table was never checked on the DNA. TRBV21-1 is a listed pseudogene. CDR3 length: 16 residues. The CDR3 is CASSKSDEGMVDTQYF. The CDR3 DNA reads TGTGCCAGCAGCAAGTCCGACGAGGGTATGGTAGATACGCAGTATTTT.

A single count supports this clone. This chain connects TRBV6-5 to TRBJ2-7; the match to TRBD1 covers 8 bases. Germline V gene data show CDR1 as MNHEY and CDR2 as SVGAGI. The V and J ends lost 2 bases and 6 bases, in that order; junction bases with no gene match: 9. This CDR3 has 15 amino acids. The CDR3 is CASSYDAVTGAEQYF. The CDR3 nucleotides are TGTGCCAGCAGTTACGATGCGGTGACAGGGGCCGAGCAGTACTTC.

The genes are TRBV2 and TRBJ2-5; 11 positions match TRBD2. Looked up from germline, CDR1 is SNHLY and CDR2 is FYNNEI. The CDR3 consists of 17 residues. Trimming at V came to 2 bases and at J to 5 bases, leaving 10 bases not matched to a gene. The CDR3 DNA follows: TGTGCCAGCAGTGAATTTTTACTAGCGGGGGATTTCGAGACCCAGTACTTC. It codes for CASSEFLLAGDFETQYF.

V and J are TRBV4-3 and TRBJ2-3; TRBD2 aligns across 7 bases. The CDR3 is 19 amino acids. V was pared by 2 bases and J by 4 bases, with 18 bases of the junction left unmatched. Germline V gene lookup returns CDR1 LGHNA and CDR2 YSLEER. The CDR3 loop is CASSQTPGEGRGWPDTQYF. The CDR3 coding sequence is TGCGCCAGCAGCCAAACCCCGGGGGAGGGCCGGGGGTGGCCAGATACGCAGTATTTT.

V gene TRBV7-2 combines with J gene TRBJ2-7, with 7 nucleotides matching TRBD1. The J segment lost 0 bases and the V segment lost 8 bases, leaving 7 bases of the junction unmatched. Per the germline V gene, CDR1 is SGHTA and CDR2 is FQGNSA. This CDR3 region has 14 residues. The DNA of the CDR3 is TGTGCCAGCGGAAGACAGGGTAGCTCCTACGAGCAGTACTTC. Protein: CASGRQGSSYEQYF. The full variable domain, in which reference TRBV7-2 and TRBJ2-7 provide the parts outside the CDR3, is GAGVSQSPSNKVTEKGKDVELRCDPISGHTALYWYRQSLGQGLEFLIYFQGNSAPDKSGLPSDRFSAERTGGSVSTLTIQRTQQEDSAVYLCASGRQGSSYEQYFGPGTRLTVT.

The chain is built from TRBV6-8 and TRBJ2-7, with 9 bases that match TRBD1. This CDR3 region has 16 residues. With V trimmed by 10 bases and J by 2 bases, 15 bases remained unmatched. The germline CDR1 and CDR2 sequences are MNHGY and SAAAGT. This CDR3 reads CAISRTGTGLPYEQYV. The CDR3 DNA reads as TGTGCCATCTCCAGAACCGGGACAGGGTTACCCTACGAGCAGTACGTC.

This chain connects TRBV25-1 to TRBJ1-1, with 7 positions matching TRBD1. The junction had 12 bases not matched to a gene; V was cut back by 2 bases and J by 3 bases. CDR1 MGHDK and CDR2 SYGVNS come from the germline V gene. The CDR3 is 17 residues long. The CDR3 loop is CASSELTTGAFHTEAFF. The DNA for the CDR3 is TGTGCCAGCAGTGAACTTACAACAGGGGCCTTTCACACTGAAGCTTTCTTT. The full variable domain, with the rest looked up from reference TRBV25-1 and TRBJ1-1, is EADIYQTPRYLVIGTGKKITLECSQTMGHDKMYWYQQDPGMELHLIHYSYGVNSTEKGDLSSESTVSRIRTEHFPLTLESARPSHTSQYLCASSELTTGAFHTEAFFGQGTRLTVV.

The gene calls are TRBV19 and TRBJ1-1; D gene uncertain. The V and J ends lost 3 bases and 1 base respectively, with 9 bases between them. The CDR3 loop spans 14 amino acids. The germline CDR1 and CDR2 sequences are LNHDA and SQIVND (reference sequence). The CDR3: CASSISLWNTEAFF. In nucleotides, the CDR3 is TGTGCCAGTAGTATCTCCCTTTGGAACACTGAAGCTTTCTTT. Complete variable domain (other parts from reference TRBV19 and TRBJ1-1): DGGITQSPKYLFRKEGQNVTLSCEQNLNHDAMYWYRQDPGQGLRLIYYSQIVNDFQKGDIAEGYSVSREKKESFPLTVTSAQKNPTAFYLCASSISLWNTEAFFGQGTRLTVV.

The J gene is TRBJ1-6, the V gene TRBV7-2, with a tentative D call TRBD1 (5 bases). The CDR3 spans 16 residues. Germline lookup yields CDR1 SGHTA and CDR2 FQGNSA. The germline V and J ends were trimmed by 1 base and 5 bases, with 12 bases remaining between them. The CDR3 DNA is TGTGCCAGCAGCTTAGGGGAGGGGACCAATAATTCACCCCTCCACTTT. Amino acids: CASSLGEGTNNSPLHF.

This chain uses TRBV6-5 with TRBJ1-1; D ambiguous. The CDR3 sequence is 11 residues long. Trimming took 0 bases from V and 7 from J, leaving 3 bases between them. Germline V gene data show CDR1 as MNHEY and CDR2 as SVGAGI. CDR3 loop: CASSYSSEAFF. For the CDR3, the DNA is TGTGCCAGCAGTTACTCGAGTGAAGCTTTCTTT.

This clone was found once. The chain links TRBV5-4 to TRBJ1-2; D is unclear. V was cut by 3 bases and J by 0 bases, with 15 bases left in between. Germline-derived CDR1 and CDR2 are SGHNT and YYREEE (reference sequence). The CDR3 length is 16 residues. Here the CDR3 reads CASSSLDLTANYGYTF. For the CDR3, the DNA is TGTGCCAGCAGCTCCCTCGATTTAACAGCTAACTATGGCTACACCTTC.

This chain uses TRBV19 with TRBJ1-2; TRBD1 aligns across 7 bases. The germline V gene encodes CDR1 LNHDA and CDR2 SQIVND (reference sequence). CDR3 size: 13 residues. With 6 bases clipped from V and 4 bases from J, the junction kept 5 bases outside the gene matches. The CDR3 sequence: CASSPGTVYGYTF. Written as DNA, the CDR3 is TGTGCCAGTAGCCCTGGGACAGTCTATGGCTACACCTTC.

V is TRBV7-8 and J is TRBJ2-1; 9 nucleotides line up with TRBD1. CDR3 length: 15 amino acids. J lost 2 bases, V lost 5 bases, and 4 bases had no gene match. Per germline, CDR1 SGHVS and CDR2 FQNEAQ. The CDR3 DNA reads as TGTGCCAGCAGCCCCTGGACAGGGGCCTACAATGAGCAGTTCTTC. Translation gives CASSPWTGAYNEQFF.

CDR3 bases: TGTGCCACTTCCTTGGCGGGGACCACAGATACGCAGTATTTT. Its translation is CATSLAGTTDTQYF. The chain uses TRBV9 and TRBJ2-3; possibly TRBD2 for D (6 bases). V lost 9 bases and J lost 2, with 16 bases in between. The CDR3 runs to 14 residues. Germline loops: CDR1 SGDLS, CDR2 YYNGEE.

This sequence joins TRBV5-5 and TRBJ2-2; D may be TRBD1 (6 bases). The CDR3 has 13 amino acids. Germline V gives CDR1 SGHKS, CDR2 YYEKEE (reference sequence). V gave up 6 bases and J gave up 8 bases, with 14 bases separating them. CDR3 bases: TGTGCCAGCACCGAACAGGGCTTTGGGGAGCTGTTTTTT. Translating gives CASTEQGFGELFF.

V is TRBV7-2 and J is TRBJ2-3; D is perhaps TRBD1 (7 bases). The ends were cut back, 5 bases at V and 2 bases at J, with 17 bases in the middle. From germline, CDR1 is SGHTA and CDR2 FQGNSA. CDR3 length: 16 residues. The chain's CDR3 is CASSQRAGGPTDTQYF. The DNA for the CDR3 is TGTGCCAGCAGCCAGCGGGCAGGGGGTCCCACAGATACGCAGTATTTT. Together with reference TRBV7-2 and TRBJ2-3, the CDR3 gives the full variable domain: GAGVSQSPSNKVTEKGKDVELRCDPISGHTALYWYRQSLGQGLEFLIYFQGNSAPDKSGLPSDRFSAERTGGSVSTLTIQRTQQEDSAVYLCASSQRAGGPTDTQYFGPGTRLTVL.

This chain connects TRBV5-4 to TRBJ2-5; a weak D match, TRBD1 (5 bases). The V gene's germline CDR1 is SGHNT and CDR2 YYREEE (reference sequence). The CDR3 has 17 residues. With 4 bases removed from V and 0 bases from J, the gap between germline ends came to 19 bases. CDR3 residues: CASSKDGAGLYQETQYF. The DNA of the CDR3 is TGTGCCAGCAGCAAGGATGGTGCAGGGCTGTACCAAGAGACCCAGTACTTC.

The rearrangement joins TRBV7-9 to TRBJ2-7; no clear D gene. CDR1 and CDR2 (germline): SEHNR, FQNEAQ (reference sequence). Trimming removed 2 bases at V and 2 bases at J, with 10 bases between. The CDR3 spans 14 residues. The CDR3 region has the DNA TGTGCCAGCAGCTTAAGTGGCGGCCCCTACGAGCAGTACTTC. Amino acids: CASSLSGGPYEQYF.

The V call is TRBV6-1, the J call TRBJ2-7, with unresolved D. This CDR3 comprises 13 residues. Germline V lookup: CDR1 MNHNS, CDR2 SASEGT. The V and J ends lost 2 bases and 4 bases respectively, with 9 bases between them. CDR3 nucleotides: TGTGCCAGCAGTGAACCGGGTTGGTACGAGCAGTACTTC. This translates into CASSEPGWYEQYF.

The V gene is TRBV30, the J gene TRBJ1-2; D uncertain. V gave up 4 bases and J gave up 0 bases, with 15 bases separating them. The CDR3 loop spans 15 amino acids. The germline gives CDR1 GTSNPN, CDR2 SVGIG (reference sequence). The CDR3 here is CAWTADSGANYGYTF. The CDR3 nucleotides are TGTGCCTGGACCGCTGACTCGGGTGCTAACTATGGCTACACCTTC. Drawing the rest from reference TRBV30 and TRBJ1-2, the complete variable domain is SQTIHQWPATLVQPVGSPLSLECTVEGTSNPNLYWYRQAAGRGLQLLFYSVGIGQISSEVPQNLSASRPQDRQFILSSKKLLLSDSGFYLCAWTADSGANYGYTFGSGTRLTVV.